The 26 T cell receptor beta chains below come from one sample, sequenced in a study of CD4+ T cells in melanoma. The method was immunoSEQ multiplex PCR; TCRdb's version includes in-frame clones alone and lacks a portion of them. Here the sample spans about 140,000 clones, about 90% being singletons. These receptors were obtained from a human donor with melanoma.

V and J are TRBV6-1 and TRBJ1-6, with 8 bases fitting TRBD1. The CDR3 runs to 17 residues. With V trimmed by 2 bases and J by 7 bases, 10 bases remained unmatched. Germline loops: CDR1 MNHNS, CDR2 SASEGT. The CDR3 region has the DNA TGTGCCAGCAGTGAACCGGGCAGGGGGCTTCGGAATTCACCCCTCCACTTT. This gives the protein CASSEPGRGLRNSPLHF.

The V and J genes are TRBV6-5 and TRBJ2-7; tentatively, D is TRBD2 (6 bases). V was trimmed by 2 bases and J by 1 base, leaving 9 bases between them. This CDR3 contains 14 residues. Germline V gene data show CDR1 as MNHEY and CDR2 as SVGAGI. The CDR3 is CASSYRGDSYEQYF. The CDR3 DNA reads TGTGCCAGCAGTTACCGCGGGGATTCCTACGAGCAGTACTTC.

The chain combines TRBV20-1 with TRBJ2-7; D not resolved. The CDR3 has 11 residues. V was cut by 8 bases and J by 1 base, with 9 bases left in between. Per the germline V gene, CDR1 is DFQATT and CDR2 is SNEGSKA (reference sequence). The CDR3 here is CSTGSSYEQYF. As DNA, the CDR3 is TGCAGTACCGGGTCTTCCTACGAGCAGTACTTC.

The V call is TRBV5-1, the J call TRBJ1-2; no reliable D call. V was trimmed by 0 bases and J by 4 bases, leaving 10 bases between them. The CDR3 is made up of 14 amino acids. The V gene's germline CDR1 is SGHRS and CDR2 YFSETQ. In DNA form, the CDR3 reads TGCGCCAGCAGCTTGGCGTCAGAGACCTATGGCTACACCTTC. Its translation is CASSLASETYGYTF.

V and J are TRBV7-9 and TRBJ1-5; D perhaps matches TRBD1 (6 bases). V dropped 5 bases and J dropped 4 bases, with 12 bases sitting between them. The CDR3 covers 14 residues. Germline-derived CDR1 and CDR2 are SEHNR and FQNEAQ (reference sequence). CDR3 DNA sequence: TGTGCCAGCAGCAGCGGACAGTTAAATCAGCCCCAGCATTTT. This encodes CASSSGQLNQPQHF.

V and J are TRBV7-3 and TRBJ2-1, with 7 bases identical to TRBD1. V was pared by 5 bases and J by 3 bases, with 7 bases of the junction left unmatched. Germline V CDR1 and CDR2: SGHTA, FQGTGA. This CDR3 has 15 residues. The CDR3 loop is CASSPSGTDYNEQFF. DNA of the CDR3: TGTGCCAGCAGCCCCTCCGGGACAGACTACAATGAGCAGTTCTTC.

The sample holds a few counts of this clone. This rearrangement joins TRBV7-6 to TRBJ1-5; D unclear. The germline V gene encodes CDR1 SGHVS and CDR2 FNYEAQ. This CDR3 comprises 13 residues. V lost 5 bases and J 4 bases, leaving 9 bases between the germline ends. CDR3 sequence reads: CASSAWTNQPQHF. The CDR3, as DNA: TGTGCCAGCAGCGCCTGGACTAATCAGCCCCAGCATTTT.

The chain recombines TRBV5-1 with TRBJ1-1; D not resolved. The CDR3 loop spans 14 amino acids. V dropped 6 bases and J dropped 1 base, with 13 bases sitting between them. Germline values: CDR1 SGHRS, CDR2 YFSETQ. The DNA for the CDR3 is TGCGCCAGCAACCTAAATGGCCCGAACACTGAAGCTTTCTTT. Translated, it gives CASNLNGPNTEAFF. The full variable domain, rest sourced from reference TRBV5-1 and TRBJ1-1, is KAGVTQTPRYLIKTRGQQVTLSCSPISGHRSVSWYQQTPGQGLQFLFEYFSETQRNKGNFPGRFSGRQFSNSRSEMNVSTLELGDSALYLCASNLNGPNTEAFFGQGTRLTVV.

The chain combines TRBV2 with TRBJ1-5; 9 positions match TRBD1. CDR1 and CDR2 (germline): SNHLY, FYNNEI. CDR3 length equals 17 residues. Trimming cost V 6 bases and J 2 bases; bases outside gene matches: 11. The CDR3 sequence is CASRSYTGGGGNQPQHF. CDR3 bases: TGTGCCAGCAGATCCTACACAGGGGGCGGGGGCAATCAGCCCCAGCATTTT.

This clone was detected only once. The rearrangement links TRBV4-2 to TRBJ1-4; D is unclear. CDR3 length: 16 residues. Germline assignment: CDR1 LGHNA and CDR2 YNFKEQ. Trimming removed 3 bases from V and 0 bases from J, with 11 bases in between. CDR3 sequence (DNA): TGTGCCAGCAGCCAGCGAGGACGGGCAACTAATGAAAAACTGTTTTTT. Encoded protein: CASSQRGRATNEKLFF.

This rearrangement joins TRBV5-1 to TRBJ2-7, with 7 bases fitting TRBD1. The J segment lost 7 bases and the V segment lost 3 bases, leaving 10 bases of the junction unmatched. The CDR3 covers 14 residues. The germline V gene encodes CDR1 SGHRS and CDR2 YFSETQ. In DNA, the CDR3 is TGCGCCAGCAGCTCCCGACAGGGACGAGGGGAGCAGTACTTC. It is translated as CASSSRQGRGEQYF.

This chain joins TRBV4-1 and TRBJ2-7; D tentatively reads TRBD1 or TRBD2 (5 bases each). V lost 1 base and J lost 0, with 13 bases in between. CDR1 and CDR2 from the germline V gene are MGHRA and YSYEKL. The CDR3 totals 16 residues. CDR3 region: CASSQVPGTYSYEQYF. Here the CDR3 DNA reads TGCGCCAGCAGCCAAGTTCCCGGGACGTACTCCTACGAGCAGTACTTC.

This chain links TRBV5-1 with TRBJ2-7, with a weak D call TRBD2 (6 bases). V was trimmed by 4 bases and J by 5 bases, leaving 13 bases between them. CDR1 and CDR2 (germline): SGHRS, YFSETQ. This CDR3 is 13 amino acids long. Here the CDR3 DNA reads TGCGCCAGCAGCCCTCGGGACTCGGACGAGCAGTACTTC. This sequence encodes CASSPRDSDEQYF. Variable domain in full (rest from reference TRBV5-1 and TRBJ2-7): KAGVTQTPRYLIKTRGQQVTLSCSPISGHRSVSWYQQTPGQGLQFLFEYFSETQRNKGNFPGRFSGRQFSNSRSEMNVSTLELGDSALYLCASSPRDSDEQYFGPGTRLTVT.

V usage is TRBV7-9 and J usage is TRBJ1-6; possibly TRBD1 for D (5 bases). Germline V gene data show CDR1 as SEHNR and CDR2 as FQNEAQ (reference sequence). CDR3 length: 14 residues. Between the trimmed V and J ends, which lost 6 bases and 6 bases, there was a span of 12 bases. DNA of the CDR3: TGTGCCAGCAGTCTCCAGGGAGGTAATTCACCCCTCCACTTT. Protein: CASSLQGGNSPLHF.

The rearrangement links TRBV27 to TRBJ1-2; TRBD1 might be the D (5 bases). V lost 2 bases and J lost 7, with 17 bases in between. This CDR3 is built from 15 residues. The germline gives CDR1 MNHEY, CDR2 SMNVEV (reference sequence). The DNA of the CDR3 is TGTGCCAGCAGTTTAAAGGGGTTTAGAGAAGGTGGCTACACCTTC. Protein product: CASSLKGFREGGYTF.

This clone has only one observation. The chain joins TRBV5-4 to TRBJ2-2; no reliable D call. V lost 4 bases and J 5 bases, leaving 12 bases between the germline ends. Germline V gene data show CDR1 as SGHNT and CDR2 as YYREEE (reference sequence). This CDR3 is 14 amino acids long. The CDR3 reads CASSTQYVTGELFF. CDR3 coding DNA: TGTGCCAGCAGCACTCAATACGTAACCGGGGAGCTGTTTTTT.

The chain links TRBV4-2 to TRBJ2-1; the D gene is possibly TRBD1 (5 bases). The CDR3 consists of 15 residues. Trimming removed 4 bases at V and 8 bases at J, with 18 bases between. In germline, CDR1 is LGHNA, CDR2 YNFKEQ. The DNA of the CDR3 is TGTGCCAGCAGCCCCGAGTACCAGGGAACTGATGAGCAGTTCTTC. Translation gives CASSPEYQGTDEQFF.

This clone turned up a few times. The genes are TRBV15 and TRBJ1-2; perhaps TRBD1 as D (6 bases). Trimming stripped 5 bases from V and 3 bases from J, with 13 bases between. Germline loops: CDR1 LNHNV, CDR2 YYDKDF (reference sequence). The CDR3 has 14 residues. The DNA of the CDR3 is TGTGCCACCAGCGACGCTCAGGGGTACTATGGCTACACCTTC. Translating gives CATSDAQGYYGYTF.

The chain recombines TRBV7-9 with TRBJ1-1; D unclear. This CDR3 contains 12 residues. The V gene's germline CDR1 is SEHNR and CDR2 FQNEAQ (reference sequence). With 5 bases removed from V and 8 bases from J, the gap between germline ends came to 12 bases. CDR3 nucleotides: TGTGCCAGCAGCCGAGGACCGATAGAAGCTTTCTTT. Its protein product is CASSRGPIEAFF.

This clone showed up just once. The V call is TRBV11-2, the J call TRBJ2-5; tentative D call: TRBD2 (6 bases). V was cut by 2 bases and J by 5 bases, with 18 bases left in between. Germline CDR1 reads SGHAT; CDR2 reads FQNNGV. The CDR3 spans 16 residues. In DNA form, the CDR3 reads TGTGCCAGCAGCTTAAATCCCGCGGGGAGTACGGAGACCCAGTACTTC. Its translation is CASSLNPAGSTETQYF.

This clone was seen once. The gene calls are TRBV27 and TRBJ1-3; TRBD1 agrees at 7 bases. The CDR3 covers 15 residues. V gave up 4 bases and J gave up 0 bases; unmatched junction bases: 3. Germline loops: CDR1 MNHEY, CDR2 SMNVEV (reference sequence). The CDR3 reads CASSSDRSSGNTIYF. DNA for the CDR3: TGTGCCAGCAGTTCGGACAGGAGCTCTGGAAACACCATATATTTT.

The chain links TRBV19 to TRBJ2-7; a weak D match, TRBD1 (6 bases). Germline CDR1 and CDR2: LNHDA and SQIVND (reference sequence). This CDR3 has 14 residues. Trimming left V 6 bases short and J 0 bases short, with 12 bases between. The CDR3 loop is CASSQGQFSYEQYF. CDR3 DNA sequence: TGTGCCAGTAGCCAAGGACAGTTCTCCTACGAGCAGTACTTC. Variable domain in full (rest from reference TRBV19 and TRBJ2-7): DGGITQSPKYLFRKEGQNVTLSCEQNLNHDAMYWYRQDPGQGLRLIYYSQIVNDFQKGDIAEGYSVSREKKESFPLTVTSAQKNPTAFYLCASSQGQFSYEQYFGPGTRLTVT.

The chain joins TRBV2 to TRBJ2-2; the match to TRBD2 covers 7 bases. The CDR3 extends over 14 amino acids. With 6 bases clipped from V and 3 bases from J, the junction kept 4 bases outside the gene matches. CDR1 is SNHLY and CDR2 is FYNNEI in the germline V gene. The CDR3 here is CASRASGYTGELFF. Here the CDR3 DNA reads TGTGCCAGCAGGGCTAGCGGATACACCGGGGAGCTGTTTTTT.

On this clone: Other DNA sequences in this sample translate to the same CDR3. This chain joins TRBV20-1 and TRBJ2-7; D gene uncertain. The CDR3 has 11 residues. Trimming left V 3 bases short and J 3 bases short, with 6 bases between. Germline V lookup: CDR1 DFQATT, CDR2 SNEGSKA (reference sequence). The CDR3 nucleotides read TGCAGTGCTAGGGGCAGCTACGAGCAGTACTTC. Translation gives CSARGSYEQYF.

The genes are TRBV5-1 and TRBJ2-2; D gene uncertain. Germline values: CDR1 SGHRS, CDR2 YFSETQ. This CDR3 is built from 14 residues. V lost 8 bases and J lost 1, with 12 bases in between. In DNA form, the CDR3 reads TGCGCCAGTAAGGGCAATATGAACACCGGGGAGCTGTTTTTT. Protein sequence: CASKGNMNTGELFF.

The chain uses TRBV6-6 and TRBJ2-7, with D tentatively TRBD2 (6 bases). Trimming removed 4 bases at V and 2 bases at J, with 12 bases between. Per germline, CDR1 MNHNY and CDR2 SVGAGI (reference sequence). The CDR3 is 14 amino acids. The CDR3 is CASSWGVGPYEQYF. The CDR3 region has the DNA TGTGCCAGCAGTTGGGGGGTAGGTCCCTACGAGCAGTACTTC.